Detailed here is one T cell receptor beta chain. The source of the sample is a study of cytomegalovirus exposure and HLA in healthy donors. Germline CDR1 is SGHTA and CDR2 is FQGNSA. The CDR3 extends over 15 amino acids. Unmatched junction bases numbered 8, after V lost 4 bases and J lost 5 bases. The PCR ran on 60 Vbeta and 13 Jbeta primers. Sequencing used immunoSEQ multiplex PCR; TCRdb keeps in-frame clones, though not all of them. The sample holds 85,000 to 130,000 clones; roughly 82% are singletons and the top ten take 1.5% to 2%. Specimen: PBMCs. This receptor was taken from a man aged 50 to 59 in good health and CMV-seronegative. The chain employs TRBV7-2 and TRBJ2-3, with 8 bases aligning to TRBD1. DNA of the CDR3: TGTGCCAGCAGCTCACCGACAGGGGTTGGAGATACGCAGTATTTT. Encoded protein: CASSSPTGVGDTQYF.